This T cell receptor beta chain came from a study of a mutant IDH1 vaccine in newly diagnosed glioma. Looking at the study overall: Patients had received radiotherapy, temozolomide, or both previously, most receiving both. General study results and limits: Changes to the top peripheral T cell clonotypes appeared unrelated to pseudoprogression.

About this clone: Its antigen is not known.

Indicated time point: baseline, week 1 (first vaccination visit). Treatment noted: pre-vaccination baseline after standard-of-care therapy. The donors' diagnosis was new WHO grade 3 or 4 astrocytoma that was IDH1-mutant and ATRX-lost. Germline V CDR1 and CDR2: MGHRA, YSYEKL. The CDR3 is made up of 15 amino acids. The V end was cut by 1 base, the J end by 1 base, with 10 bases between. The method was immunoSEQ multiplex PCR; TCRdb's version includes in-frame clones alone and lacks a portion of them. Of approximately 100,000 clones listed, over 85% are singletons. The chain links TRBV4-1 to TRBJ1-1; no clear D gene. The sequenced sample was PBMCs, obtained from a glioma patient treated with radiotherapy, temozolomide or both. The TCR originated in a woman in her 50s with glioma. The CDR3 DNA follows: TGCGCCAGCAGCCAAGTCACGACATCGAACACTGAAGCTTTCTTT. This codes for CASSQVTTSNTEAFF.